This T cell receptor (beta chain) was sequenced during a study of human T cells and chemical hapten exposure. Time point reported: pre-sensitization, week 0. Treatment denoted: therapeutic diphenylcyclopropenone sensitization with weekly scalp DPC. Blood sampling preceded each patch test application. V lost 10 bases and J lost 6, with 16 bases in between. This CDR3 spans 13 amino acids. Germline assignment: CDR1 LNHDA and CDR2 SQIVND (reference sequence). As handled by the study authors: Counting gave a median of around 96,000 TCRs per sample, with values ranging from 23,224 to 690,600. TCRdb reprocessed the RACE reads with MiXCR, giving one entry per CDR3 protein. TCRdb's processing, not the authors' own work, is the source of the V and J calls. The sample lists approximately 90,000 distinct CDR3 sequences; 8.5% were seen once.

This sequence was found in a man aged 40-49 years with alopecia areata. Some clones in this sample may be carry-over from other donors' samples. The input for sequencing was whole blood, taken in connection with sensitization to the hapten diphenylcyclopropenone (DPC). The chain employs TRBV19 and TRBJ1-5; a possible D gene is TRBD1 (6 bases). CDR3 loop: CATSRQVRQPQHF. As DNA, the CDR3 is TGTGCCACCTCTCGACAGGTCCGTCAGCCCCAGCATTTT.